The present TCR beta chain was sequenced within a study of blood T cells in healthy people across ages. Study results and limitations: Measured against age, TCR beta diversity per million T cells decreased in a roughly linear manner. PBMCs were not sorted, which prevented a conclusive comparison of naive versus antigen-experienced cells.

The CDR3 spans 15 residues. Germline V CDR1 and CDR2: MGHRA, YSYEKL. On this clonotype itself: Its antigen remains unknown.

Primed by a sample-barcoded 5' primer and a J-beta primer mix, a second PCR proceeded for 7 to 11 cycles. TCRdb reanalysed the 5' RACE reads using MiXCR and keeps one entry per CDR3 protein. The sample consists of about 1.4 million distinct CDR3 sequences, roughly 59% of them appearing once. The sequenced sample was blood. The source is a man between 18 and 35 years old in good health. V gene TRBV4-1 combines with J gene TRBJ2-5; TRBD2 matches at 7 bases. The DNA end lines up better with TRBJ2-7; the J call may be wrong. The CDR3 loop reads CASSQVGSGVDEQYF. Here the CDR3 DNA reads TGCGCCAGCAGCCAAGTAGGGAGCGGGGTCGACGAGCAGTACTTC.